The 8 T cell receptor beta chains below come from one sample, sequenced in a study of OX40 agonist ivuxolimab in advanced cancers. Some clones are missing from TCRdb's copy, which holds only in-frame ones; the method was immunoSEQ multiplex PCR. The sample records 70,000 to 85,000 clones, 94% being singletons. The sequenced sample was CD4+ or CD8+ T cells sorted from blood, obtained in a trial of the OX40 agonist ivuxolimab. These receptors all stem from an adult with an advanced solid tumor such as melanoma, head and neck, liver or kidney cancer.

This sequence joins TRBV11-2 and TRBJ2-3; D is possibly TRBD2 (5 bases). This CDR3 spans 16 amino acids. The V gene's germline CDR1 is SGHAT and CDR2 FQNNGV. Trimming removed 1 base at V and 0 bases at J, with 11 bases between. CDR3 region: CASSLASLSSTDTQYF. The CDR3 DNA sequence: TGTGCCAGCAGCTTAGCTAGCCTATCTAGCACAGATACGCAGTATTTT.

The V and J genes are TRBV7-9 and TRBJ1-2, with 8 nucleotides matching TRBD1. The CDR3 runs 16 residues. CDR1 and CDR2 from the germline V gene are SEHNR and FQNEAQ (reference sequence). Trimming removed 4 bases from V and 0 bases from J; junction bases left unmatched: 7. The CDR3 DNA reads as TGTGCCAGCAGCTCACATGACAGGGGAGCTAACTATGGCTACACCTTC. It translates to CASSSHDRGANYGYTF.

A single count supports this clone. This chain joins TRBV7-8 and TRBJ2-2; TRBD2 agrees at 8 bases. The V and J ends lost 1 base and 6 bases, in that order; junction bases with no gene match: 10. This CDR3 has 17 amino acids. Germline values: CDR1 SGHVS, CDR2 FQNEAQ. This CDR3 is CASSLGGTSSWAGELFF. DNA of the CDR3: TGTGCCAGCAGCTTAGGTGGGACTAGTTCATGGGCCGGGGAGCTGTTTTTT.

CDR3 in amino acids: CASGLPIPGTGELFF. CDR3 DNA sequence: TGTGCTAGTGGTCTCCCCATCCCCGGCACCGGGGAGCTGTTTTTT. The V call is TRBV12-5, the J call TRBJ2-2, with D uncertain. V dropped 5 bases and J dropped 4 bases, with 14 bases sitting between them. This CDR3 has 15 residues. Germline CDR1 reads LGHNT; CDR2 reads FRNRAP.

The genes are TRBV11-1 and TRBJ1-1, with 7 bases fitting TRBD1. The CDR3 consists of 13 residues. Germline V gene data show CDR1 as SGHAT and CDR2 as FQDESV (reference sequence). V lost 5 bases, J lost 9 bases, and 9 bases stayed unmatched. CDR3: CASSRSPGQKAFF. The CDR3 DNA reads TGTGCCAGCAGCCGGAGCCCGGGACAGAAAGCTTTCTTT.

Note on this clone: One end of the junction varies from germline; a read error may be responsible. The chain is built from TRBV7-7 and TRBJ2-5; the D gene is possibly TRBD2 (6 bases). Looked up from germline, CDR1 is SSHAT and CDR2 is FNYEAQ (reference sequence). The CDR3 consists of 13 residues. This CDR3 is CASSPGGGETQYF. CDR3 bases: TGTGCTAGCAGCCCTGGTGGGGGGGAGACCCAGTACTTC.

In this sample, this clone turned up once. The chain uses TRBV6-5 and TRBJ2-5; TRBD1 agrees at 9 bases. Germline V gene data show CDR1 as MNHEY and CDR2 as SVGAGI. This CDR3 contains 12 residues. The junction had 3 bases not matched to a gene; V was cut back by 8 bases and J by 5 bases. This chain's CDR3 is CASGQGYETQYF. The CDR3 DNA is TGTGCCAGCGGACAGGGGTATGAGACCCAGTACTTC.

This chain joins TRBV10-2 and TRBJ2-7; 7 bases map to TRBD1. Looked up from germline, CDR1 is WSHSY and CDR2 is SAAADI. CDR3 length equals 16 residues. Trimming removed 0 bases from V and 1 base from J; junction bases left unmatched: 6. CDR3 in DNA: TGCGCCAGCAGTGAGTCGGGACAGAGCCCGTCCTACGAGCAGTACTTC. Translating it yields CASSESGQSPSYEQYF.